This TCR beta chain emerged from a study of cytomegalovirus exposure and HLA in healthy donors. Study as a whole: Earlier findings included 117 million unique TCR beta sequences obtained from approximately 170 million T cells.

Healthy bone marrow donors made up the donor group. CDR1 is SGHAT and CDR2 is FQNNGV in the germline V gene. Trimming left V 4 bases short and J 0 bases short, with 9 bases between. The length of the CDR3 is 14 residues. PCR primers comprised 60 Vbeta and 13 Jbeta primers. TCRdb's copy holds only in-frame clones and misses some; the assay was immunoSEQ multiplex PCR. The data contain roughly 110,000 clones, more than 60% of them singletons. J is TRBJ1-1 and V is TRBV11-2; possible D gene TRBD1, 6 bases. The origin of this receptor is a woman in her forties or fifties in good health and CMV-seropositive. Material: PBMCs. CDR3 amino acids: CASSSGHLNTEAFF. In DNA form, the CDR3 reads TGTGCCAGCAGCTCGGGACACCTGAACACTGAAGCTTTCTTT.